These 12 T cell receptor beta chains were sequenced from one sample in a study of T cell responses to AZD1222 COVID-19 vaccine. Here immunoSEQ multiplex PCR was the method, and the copy in TCRdb shows in-frame clones only, minus some. The sample comprises 150,000 or so clones, about 88% of which are singletons, and around 4.9% rests with the top ten. The specimen was peripheral blood, collected on day 0 of AZD1222 vaccination. The source is an adult in good health.

In DNA form, the CDR3 reads TGTGCCAGCAGGGGTCGCGGACAGTTAAACTATGGCTACACCTTC. Translation: CASRGRGQLNYGYTF. The chain joins TRBV3-1 (or the pseudogene TRBV3-2) to TRBJ1-2; weak D call: TRBD1 (6 bases). The V gene lost 6 bases and the J gene lost 2 bases, with 16 bases spanning the gap. Per germline, CDR1 LGHDT and CDR2 YNNKEL (reference sequence). The CDR3 is made up of 15 amino acids.

Worth noting for this clone: Other DNA sequences in the sample encode the same CDR3. The chain is built from TRBV18 and TRBJ1-1; D is unresolved. V lost 3 bases and J lost 1, with 6 bases in between. The CDR3 extends over 13 amino acids. CDR1 is KGHSH and CDR2 is LQKENI in the germline V gene. This CDR3 is CASSPQGNTEAFF. Here the CDR3 DNA reads TGTGCCAGCTCACCTCAAGGGAACACTGAAGCTTTCTTT.

V usage is TRBV7-9 and J usage is TRBJ1-6; D unresolved. The V gene's germline CDR1 is SEHNR and CDR2 FQNEAQ (reference sequence). CDR3 length equals 15 residues. V shed 1 base and J shed 7 bases, with 11 bases lying between them. The chain's CDR3 is CASSLDTGLNSPLHF. CDR3 DNA sequence: TGTGCCAGCAGCTTAGATACGGGCCTAAATTCACCCCTCCACTTT.

The rearrangement joins TRBV6-5 to TRBJ2-1; D is perhaps TRBD1 (6 bases). Germline V CDR1 and CDR2: MNHEY, SVGAGI. With 10 bases removed from V and 0 bases from J, the gap between germline ends came to 10 bases. The CDR3 extends over 13 amino acids. CDR3 sequence (DNA): TGTGCCACCCACAGGGACTCCTACAATGAGCAGTTCTTC. Translation gives CATHRDSYNEQFF.

This chain links TRBV19 with TRBJ2-3; no clear D gene. Trimming took 5 bases from V and 2 from J, leaving 11 bases between them. The germline CDR1 and CDR2 sequences are LNHDA and SQIVND (reference sequence). The CDR3 is 14 residues long. The CDR3 is CASSDGRLTDTQYF. CDR3 nucleotide sequence: TGTGCCAGTAGTGATGGCAGGCTCACAGATACGCAGTATTTT.

V usage is TRBV28 and J usage is TRBJ1-3; D remains unclear. Germline assignment: CDR1 MDHEN and CDR2 SYDVKM. V was pared by 8 bases and J by 0 bases, with 20 bases between. The CDR3 loop spans 17 amino acids. CDR3 DNA sequence: TGTGCCAGCGCTTCGAGGGTAGGGTCCATCTCTGGAAACACCATATATTTT. It translates to CASASRVGSISGNTIYF.

The chain joins TRBV3-1 (or the pseudogene TRBV3-2) to TRBJ1-2; a weak D match, TRBD1 (6 bases). From germline, CDR1 is LGHDT and CDR2 YNNKEL (reference sequence). V was trimmed by 4 bases and J by 3 bases, leaving 12 bases between them. This CDR3 has 14 residues. The CDR3 nucleotides are TGTGCCAGCAGCCGGCAGGGGATCGACTATGGCTACACCTTC. It translates to CASSRQGIDYGYTF.

This chain uses TRBV18 with TRBJ2-1, with 16 bases identical to TRBD2. Losses at the gene ends were 0 bases for V and 8 bases for J; bases not matched to a gene: 7. The CDR3 is 18 residues long. CDR1 and CDR2 (germline): KGHSH, LQKENI. CDR3 amino acids: CASSPPGLAGGPRDEQFF. CDR3 coding DNA: TGTGCCAGCTCACCACCGGGACTAGCGGGAGGGCCTCGCGATGAGCAGTTCTTC.

Only a few counts were recorded for this clone. The rearrangement joins TRBV7-8 to TRBJ2-7; 11 bases map to TRBD2. Per germline, CDR1 SGHVS and CDR2 FQNEAQ. The CDR3 contains 14 residues. J gave up 6 bases and V 1 base, and 2 bases lay outside the gene matches. DNA for the CDR3: TGTGCCAGCAGCTTAGTAGCGGGAGGGCGCGAGCAGTACTTC. The encoded protein is CASSLVAGGREQYF.

The chain links TRBV6-2 or TRBV6-3 to TRBJ1-2; D unclear. The CDR3 covers 15 residues. Germline V lookup: CDR1 MNHEY, CDR2 SVGEGT. V was clipped by 2 bases and J by 0 bases, with 10 bases between them. CDR3 nucleotide sequence: TGTGCCAGCAGTTACCGGAGTGACCCTAACTATGGCTACACCTTC. Its translation: CASSYRSDPNYGYTF.

This sequence joins TRBV7-2 and TRBJ1-2, with D uncertain. CDR3 length equals 13 residues. Germline CDR1 SGHTA, CDR2 FQGNSA. V was trimmed by 0 bases and J by 8 bases, leaving 10 bases between them. CDR3 in amino acids: CASSLALVGGYTF. The CDR3 DNA reads as TGTGCCAGCAGCTTAGCGCTTGTAGGGGGCTACACCTTC. Full variable domain (remainder filled in from reference TRBV7-2 and TRBJ1-2): GAGVSQSPSNKVTEKGKDVELRCDPISGHTALYWYRQSLGQGLEFLIYFQGNSAPDKSGLPSDRFSAERTGGSVSTLTIQRTQQEDSAVYLCASSLALVGGYTFGSGTRLTVV.

CDR3 nucleotide sequence: TGTGCCAGCAGAACTAGCGGGAGTACCGGGGAGCTGTTTTTT. It specifies CASRTSGSTGELFF. The J gene is TRBJ2-2, the V gene TRBV28; 11 positions agree with TRBD2. This CDR3 is 14 amino acids long. The V and J ends lost 6 bases and 5 bases, in that order; junction bases with no gene match: 2. CDR1 is MDHEN and CDR2 is SYDVKM in the germline V gene.